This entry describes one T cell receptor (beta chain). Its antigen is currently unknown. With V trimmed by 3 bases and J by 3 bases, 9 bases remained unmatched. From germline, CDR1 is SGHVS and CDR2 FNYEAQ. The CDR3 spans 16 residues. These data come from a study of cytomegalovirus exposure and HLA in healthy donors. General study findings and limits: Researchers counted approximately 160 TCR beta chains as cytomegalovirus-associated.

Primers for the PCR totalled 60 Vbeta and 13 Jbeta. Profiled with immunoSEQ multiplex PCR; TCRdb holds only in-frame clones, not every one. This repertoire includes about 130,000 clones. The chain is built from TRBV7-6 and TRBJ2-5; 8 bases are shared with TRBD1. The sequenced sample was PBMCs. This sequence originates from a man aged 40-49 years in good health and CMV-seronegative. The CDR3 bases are TGTGCCAGCAGCTTGGAAGACAGGGGAAGTGAAGAGACCCAGTACTTC. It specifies CASSLEDRGSEETQYF. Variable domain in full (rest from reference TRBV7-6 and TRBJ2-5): GAGVSQSPRYKVTKRGQDVALRCDPISGHVSLYWYRQALGQGPEFLTYFNYEAQQDKSGLPNDRFSAERPEGSISTLTIQRTEQRDSAMYRCASSLEDRGSEETQYFGPGTRLLVL.